These 11 T cell receptor beta chains came from one sample sequenced in a study of regulatory T cells in long-lasting Graves disease. This sample's time point: persistent/refractory GD, antithyroid drugs over 5 years with positive TRAb. PBMCs were the source of the RNA used for TCR sequencing. Through Arm-PCR of CDR3 regions and iRepertoire HTBI primers, TCR beta libraries were built. TCRdb independently ran MiXCR on the multiplex PCR reads; one entry per CDR3 protein. Among under 500,000 distinct CDR3 sequences listed, around 20% were seen once. The sample was peripheral blood mononuclear cells (PBMCs), taken when the disease was refractory, from a patient treated with antithyroid drugs. These receptors came from a female donor with Graves disease.

There are many counts of this clonotype. One end of the junction is discordant with germline, which a read error may explain. The CDR3 sequence: CASSYFYRETRYF. CDR3 coding DNA: TGTGCCAGCAGCTACTTCTACCGAGAGACCCGGTACTTC. The V call is TRBV7-8, the J call TRBJ2-5; D gene uncertain. Germline V gene data show CDR1 as SGHVS and CDR2 as FQNEAQ. The CDR3 length is 13 residues.

The rearrangement uses TRBV19 and TRBJ2-6; a weak D match, TRBD2 (5 bases). CDR3 length: 18 amino acids. The germline V gene has CDR1 LNHDA and CDR2 SQIVND (reference sequence). The V gene lost 2 bases and the J gene lost 4 bases, with 18 bases spanning the gap. In DNA, the CDR3 is TGTGCCAGTAGTATAAGCGGCTCCCCCAGCCCCGGGGCCAACGTCCTGACTTTC. The encoded protein is CASSISGSPSPGANVLTF.

This clonotype has just a few counts. This chain uses TRBV29-1 with TRBJ2-7, with D tentatively TRBD2 (6 bases). With 2 bases removed from V and 3 bases from J, the gap between germline ends came to 11 bases. Germline V lookup: CDR1 SQVTM, CDR2 ANQGSEA. The CDR3 totals 13 residues. The chain's CDR3 is CSVEFRGYYEQYF. Here the CDR3 DNA reads TGCAGCGTTGAATTCCGGGGGTACTACGAGCAGTACTTC.

The table lists this clonotype with many counts. This chain links TRBV28 with TRBJ2-5, with a weak D call TRBD1 (6 bases). CDR1 MDHEN and CDR2 SYDVKM come from the germline V gene. V dropped 6 bases and J dropped 5 bases, with 13 bases sitting between them. This CDR3 is built from 13 residues. CDR3: CASSLRGFETQYF. CDR3 nucleotides: TGTGCCAGCAGCTTAAGGGGGTTTGAGACCCAGTACTTC.

This clonotype was detected a few times. The chain carries TRBV6-2 or TRBV6-3 and TRBJ1-1; the D is unclear. Germline V gene lookup returns CDR1 MNHEY and CDR2 SVGEGT. The CDR3 sequence is 12 residues long. V was shortened by 7 bases and J by 10 bases, with 16 bases between the two germline ends. The CDR3 DNA is TGTGCCAGCACCAACGGGGTGCTGGTAGCTTTCTTT. It encodes CASTNGVLVAFF.

Many counts were recorded for this clonotype. This chain links TRBV11-2 with TRBJ2-2; D gene uncertain. The V gene lost 3 bases and the J gene lost 0 bases, with 8 bases spanning the gap. There are 15 residues in the CDR3. Germline loops: CDR1 SGHAT, CDR2 FQNNGV. In DNA, the CDR3 is TGTGCCAGCAGCTTCCCCCCCGCGAACACCGGGGAGCTGTTTTTT. Translation: CASSFPPANTGELFF.

On this clonotype: Just one base apart from a much larger clone, this may be a read error. The chain links TRBV12-3 or TRBV12-4 to TRBJ1-5; unclear D gene. The CDR3 has 13 residues. Here the CDR3 DNA reads TGTACCAGCAGTTTAGTTTTGGGACAGCCCCAGCATTTT. It encodes CTSSLVLGQPQHF.

This clonotype was recorded at least ten times. This chain connects TRBV7-2 to TRBJ2-5, with 14 bases aligning to TRBD2. Germline CDR1 is SGHTA and CDR2 is FQGNSA. The CDR3 sequence is 17 residues long. J gave up 5 bases and V 5 bases, and 10 bases lay outside the gene matches. The CDR3 coding sequence is TGTGCCAGCAGCGTGACTAGCGGGAGGGCCGGGGGGGAGACCCAGTACTTC. As protein: CASSVTSGRAGGETQYF.

This clonotype was observed many times. The rearrangement uses TRBV28 and TRBJ2-7; 8 nucleotides match TRBD1. Germline CDR1 MDHEN, CDR2 SYDVKM. This CDR3 contains 15 residues. V trimming: 7 bases; J trimming: 1 base; junction bases outside the gene matches: 9. CDR3 in DNA: TGTGCCAGCATATCCGGGACAGGAGGTTCCTACGAGCAGTACTTC. This gives the protein CASISGTGGSYEQYF.

A remark on this clonotype: Given a much more abundant clone one base away, this may be a read error. Since no conserved phenylalanine or tryptophan closes the CDR3, a read error is the likely cause. V and J are TRBV27 and TRBJ2-5; weak D call: TRBD2 (6 bases). The germline V gene encodes CDR1 MNHEY and CDR2 SMNVEV (reference sequence). V lost 7 bases and J lost 5, with 20 bases in between. The CDR3 loop spans 15 amino acids. CDR3 nucleotide sequence: TGTGCCAGCACTGTCAAGTGGGGGAGGCACGAGACCCAGTACCTC. Amino acid sequence: CASTVKWGRHETQYL.

This clonotype was observed at least ten times. At one boundary the junction diverges from the germline segment, which might be a read error. The chain has TRBV12-3 or TRBV12-4 and TRBJ2-5, with no clear D. The CDR3 covers 11 residues. The CDR3: CASSRTPPEHF. CDR3 coding DNA: TGTGCCAGCAGTCGAACCCCACCAGAGCACTTC.